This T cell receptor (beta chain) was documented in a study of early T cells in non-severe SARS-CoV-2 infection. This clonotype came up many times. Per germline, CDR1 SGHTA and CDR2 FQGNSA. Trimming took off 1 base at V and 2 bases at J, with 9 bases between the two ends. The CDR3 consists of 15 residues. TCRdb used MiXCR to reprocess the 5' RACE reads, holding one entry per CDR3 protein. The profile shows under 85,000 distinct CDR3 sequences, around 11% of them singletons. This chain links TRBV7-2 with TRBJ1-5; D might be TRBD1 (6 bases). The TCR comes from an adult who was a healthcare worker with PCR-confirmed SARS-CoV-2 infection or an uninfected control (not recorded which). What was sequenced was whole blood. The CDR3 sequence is CASSLGQGRNQPQHF. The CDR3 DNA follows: TGTGCCAGCAGCTTAGGGCAGGGGCGCAATCAGCCCCAGCATTTT.